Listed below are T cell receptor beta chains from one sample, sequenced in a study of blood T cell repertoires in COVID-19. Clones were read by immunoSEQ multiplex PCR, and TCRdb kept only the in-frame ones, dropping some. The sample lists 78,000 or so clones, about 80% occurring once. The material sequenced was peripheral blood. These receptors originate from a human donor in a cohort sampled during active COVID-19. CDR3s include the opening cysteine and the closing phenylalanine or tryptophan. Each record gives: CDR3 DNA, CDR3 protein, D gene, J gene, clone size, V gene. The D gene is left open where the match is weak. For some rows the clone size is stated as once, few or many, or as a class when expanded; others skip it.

cdr3_nt: TGCGCCAGCAGCGTCCTCACAGATACGCAGTATTTT
cdr3_aa: CASSVLTDTQYF
d_call: -
j_call: TRBJ2-3
clone_size: -
v_call: TRBV5-1

cdr3_nt: TGCAGCGCCAAGGACAGGGGGTTTGGAAACATTCAGTACTTC
cdr3_aa: CSAKDRGFGNIQYF
d_call: TRBD1
j_call: TRBJ2-4
clone_size: -
v_call: TRBV29-1

cdr3_nt: TGTGCCAGCGGGGACAGGGTCGGCTACACCTTC
cdr3_aa: CASGDRVGYTF
d_call: TRBD1
j_call: TRBJ1-2
clone_size: -
v_call: TRBV9

cdr3_nt: TGTGCCAGCAGCTTTCGGGGCAGGGGGGATCAAAGTGGCTACACCTTC
cdr3_aa: CASSFRGRGDQSGYTF
d_call: TRBD1
j_call: TRBJ1-2
clone_size: few
v_call: TRBV7-8

cdr3_nt: TGTGCCAGCAGCCAAGTCCCGTTCGAAAAACTGTTTTTT
cdr3_aa: CASSQVPFEKLFF
d_call: -
j_call: TRBJ1-4
clone_size: -
v_call: TRBV14

cdr3_nt: TGTGCCAGCTCAACCGGGACAGGGGGAAGGAATCAGCCCCAGCATTTT
cdr3_aa: CASSTGTGGRNQPQHF
d_call: TRBD1
j_call: TRBJ1-5
clone_size: -
v_call: TRBV18

cdr3_nt: TGTGCCAGCAGTTCTACTAGCGGGAGCTACTACAATGAGCAGTTCTTC
cdr3_aa: CASSSTSGSYYNEQFF
d_call: TRBD2
j_call: TRBJ2-1
clone_size: -
v_call: TRBV28

cdr3_nt: TGTGCCAGCAGCCCGGACAGGGGCCGGCGGGGAAACACCATATATTTT
cdr3_aa: CASSPDRGRRGNTIYF
d_call: TRBD1
j_call: TRBJ1-3
clone_size: -
v_call: TRBV7-8

cdr3_nt: TGTGCCAGCACCGAAGGGCTGGGGGCCTCCGAGCAGTACTTC
cdr3_aa: CASTEGLGASEQYF
d_call: -
j_call: TRBJ2-7
clone_size: once
v_call: TRBV27

cdr3_nt: TGTGCCAGCAGCTTAGGACAGGGCTCTGGAAACACCATATATTTT
cdr3_aa: CASSLGQGSGNTIYF
d_call: TRBD1
j_call: TRBJ1-3
clone_size: -
v_call: TRBV7-9

cdr3_nt: TGTGCCAGCAGCCAAGGGGTACTTCCAGGGAACGAGCAGTACTTC
cdr3_aa: CASSQGVLPGNEQYF
d_call: -
j_call: TRBJ2-7
clone_size: once
v_call: TRBV3-1/TRBV3-2

cdr3_nt: TGTGCCAGCAGCCAAGAATTGGGCGGGGTAGAACAAGAGACCCAGTACTTC
cdr3_aa: CASSQELGGVEQETQYF
d_call: -
j_call: TRBJ2-5
clone_size: few
v_call: TRBV4-2

cdr3_nt: TGTGCCAGCACCAAGGACAGGGGAACCTACGAGCAGTACTTC
cdr3_aa: CASTKDRGTYEQYF
d_call: TRBD1
j_call: TRBJ2-7
clone_size: -
v_call: TRBV6-5

cdr3_nt: TGTGCCAGCAGCTTGTCGGCGGGGGGGTTAAAGACCCAGTACTTC
cdr3_aa: CASSLSAGGLKTQYF
d_call: TRBD2
j_call: TRBJ2-5
clone_size: -
v_call: TRBV7-3

cdr3_nt: TGTGCCAGCACGTCCAGAAACACTGAAGCTTTCTTT
cdr3_aa: CASTSRNTEAFF
d_call: -
j_call: TRBJ1-1
clone_size: -
v_call: TRBV2

cdr3_nt: TGTGCCAGTAGTATAGTCGGGGGGACTAATGAAAAACTGTTTTTT
cdr3_aa: CASSIVGGTNEKLFF
d_call: -
j_call: TRBJ1-4
clone_size: -
v_call: TRBV19

cdr3_nt: TGTGCCAGTAGTACCTACAGGGTGGATGGCTACACCTTC
cdr3_aa: CASSTYRVDGYTF
d_call: -
j_call: TRBJ1-2
clone_size: -
v_call: TRBV19

cdr3_nt: TGTGCCACCAGTGACAGGGGTAATACAGAGACCCAGTACTTC
cdr3_aa: CATSDRGNTETQYF
d_call: -
j_call: TRBJ2-5
clone_size: -
v_call: TRBV24-1

cdr3_nt: TGTGCCAGCTCACCGAGGCGGGATAATTACAATGAGCAGTTCTTC
cdr3_aa: CASSPRRDNYNEQFF
d_call: -
j_call: TRBJ2-1
clone_size: -
v_call: TRBV18

cdr3_nt: TGTGCCAGCTCACCAGATTTCCGCGGGCAGGTGGCTTTCTTT
cdr3_aa: CASSPDFRGQVAFF
d_call: -
j_call: TRBJ1-1
clone_size: -
v_call: TRBV18

cdr3_nt: TGTGCCAGCAGCTTCCCTAGCGGGAGGTCCTACGAGCAGTACTTC
cdr3_aa: CASSFPSGRSYEQYF
d_call: TRBD2
j_call: TRBJ2-7
clone_size: few
v_call: TRBV11-2

cdr3_nt: TGTGCCAGCAGCCGTGGACAGGGGGGCGAGCAGTACTTC
cdr3_aa: CASSRGQGGEQYF
d_call: TRBD1
j_call: TRBJ2-7
clone_size: -
v_call: TRBV3-1/TRBV3-2

cdr3_nt: TGTGCCAGCAGTGGGTCCGGGACAGGGGCTTCTGGGAATCAGCCCCAGCATTTT
cdr3_aa: CASSGSGTGASGNQPQHF
d_call: TRBD1
j_call: TRBJ1-5
clone_size: -
v_call: TRBV25-1

cdr3_nt: TGTGCCAGCAGTGAAGCGTGGAGTAATTCACCCCTCCACTTT
cdr3_aa: CASSEAWSNSPLHF
d_call: -
j_call: TRBJ1-6
clone_size: -
v_call: TRBV6-1

cdr3_nt: TGCAGCCTGGGACAGGGCAGTGAGCAGTTCTTC
cdr3_aa: CSLGQGSEQFF
d_call: TRBD1
j_call: TRBJ2-1
clone_size: -
v_call: TRBV29-1

cdr3_nt: TGTGCCAGCAGCTTCCCGGGACTAGCGGGAGTGGAAGGGGCCAACGTCCTGACTTTC
cdr3_aa: CASSFPGLAGVEGANVLTF
d_call: TRBD2
j_call: TRBJ2-6
clone_size: few
v_call: TRBV5-4

cdr3_nt: TGCGCCAGCAGTCTCGGGGGAGAAGGCAATCAGCCCCAGCATTTT
cdr3_aa: CASSLGGEGNQPQHF
d_call: -
j_call: TRBJ1-5
clone_size: -
v_call: TRBV5-1

cdr3_nt: TGTGCCAGCAGTTTTCTAGCGGGAGGAGTAAGTACAGATACGCAGTATTTT
cdr3_aa: CASSFLAGGVSTDTQYF
d_call: TRBD2
j_call: TRBJ2-3
clone_size: -
v_call: TRBV28

cdr3_nt: TGTGCCACCAGTGCCGGGGGGTTGAACACCGGGGAGCTGTTTTTT
cdr3_aa: CATSAGGLNTGELFF
d_call: TRBD2
j_call: TRBJ2-2
clone_size: -
v_call: TRBV24-1

cdr3_nt: TGTGCCAGCAGCACCGGGACAGGCGGGGAGACCCAGTACTTC
cdr3_aa: CASSTGTGGETQYF
d_call: TRBD1
j_call: TRBJ2-5
clone_size: -
v_call: TRBV7-7

cdr3_nt: TGTGCCAGCAGTTACAGGGCTAATGAAAAACTGTTTTTT
cdr3_aa: CASSYRANEKLFF
d_call: -
j_call: TRBJ1-4
clone_size: -
v_call: TRBV28

cdr3_nt: TGTGCCAGTAGTATTTCAGGCATGAACACTGAAGCTTTCTTT
cdr3_aa: CASSISGMNTEAFF
d_call: -
j_call: TRBJ1-1
clone_size: once
v_call: TRBV19

cdr3_nt: TGTGCCAGCAGCCATACTAGCGGGGCGGGGAACACCGGGGAGCTGTTTTTT
cdr3_aa: CASSHTSGAGNTGELFF
d_call: TRBD2
j_call: TRBJ2-2
clone_size: once
v_call: TRBV14

cdr3_nt: TGTGCCAGCAGAGGAGCGTCCGGGGAGCTGTTTTTT
cdr3_aa: CASRGASGELFF
d_call: -
j_call: TRBJ2-2
clone_size: -
v_call: TRBV21-1

cdr3_nt: TGCAGCAGCGACGGCCTAGCGGGGGGGACGGATACGCAGTATTTT
cdr3_aa: CSSDGLAGGTDTQYF
d_call: TRBD2
j_call: TRBJ2-3
clone_size: -
v_call: TRBV29-1

cdr3_nt: TGTGCCAGCAGTTTGGGGGGAGTCGAGCAGTACTTC
cdr3_aa: CASSLGGVEQYF
d_call: -
j_call: TRBJ2-7
clone_size: -
v_call: TRBV27

cdr3_nt: TGTGCCAGTAGTAAGCCGGGAAAAAGGGAAGAAAAACTGTTTTTT
cdr3_aa: CASSKPGKREEKLFF
d_call: -
j_call: TRBJ1-4
clone_size: -
v_call: TRBV19

cdr3_nt: TGTGCCTGCGCCCGGACAGGGAGTAGCAATCAGCCCCAGCATTTT
cdr3_aa: CACARTGSSNQPQHF
d_call: TRBD1
j_call: TRBJ1-5
clone_size: -
v_call: TRBV30

cdr3_nt: TGTGCCAGCAGCCTAGGACTAATTATCTACGAGCAGTACTTC
cdr3_aa: CASSLGLIIYEQYF
d_call: -
j_call: TRBJ2-7
clone_size: -
v_call: TRBV5-6

cdr3_nt: TGTGCCAGCAGTTTACAGACACCCGGCGGCTACACCTTC
cdr3_aa: CASSLQTPGGYTF
d_call: -
j_call: TRBJ1-2
clone_size: -
v_call: TRBV28

cdr3_nt: TGTGCCAGCAGCGCTACGTACTCTGGGGCCAACGTCCTGACTTTC
cdr3_aa: CASSATYSGANVLTF
d_call: -
j_call: TRBJ2-6
clone_size: -
v_call: TRBV7-3

cdr3_nt: TGTGCCAGCACCCCCCGGAAGGGGGAGACCCAGTACTTC
cdr3_aa: CASTPRKGETQYF
d_call: -
j_call: TRBJ2-5
clone_size: -
v_call: TRBV12-3/TRBV12-4

cdr3_nt: TGTGCCTGGAGCGGGGGGACCCGAGATCAGCCCCAGCATTTT
cdr3_aa: CAWSGGTRDQPQHF
d_call: -
j_call: TRBJ1-5
clone_size: -
v_call: TRBV30

cdr3_nt: TGTGCCTGGAGTACACAGGGGGCGAACACTGAAGCTTTCTTT
cdr3_aa: CAWSTQGANTEAFF
d_call: TRBD1
j_call: TRBJ1-1
clone_size: -
v_call: TRBV30

cdr3_nt: TGTGCCAGCAGTGAGTGGACTAGCGGAATGAGGGAGTTCTTC
cdr3_aa: CASSEWTSGMREFF
d_call: TRBD2
j_call: TRBJ2-1
clone_size: -
v_call: TRBV6-1

cdr3_nt: TGTGCCAGCAGTACAACCCTAGCGGGAGATGAGCAGTTCTTC
cdr3_aa: CASSTTLAGDEQFF
d_call: TRBD2
j_call: TRBJ2-1
clone_size: -
v_call: TRBV6-5